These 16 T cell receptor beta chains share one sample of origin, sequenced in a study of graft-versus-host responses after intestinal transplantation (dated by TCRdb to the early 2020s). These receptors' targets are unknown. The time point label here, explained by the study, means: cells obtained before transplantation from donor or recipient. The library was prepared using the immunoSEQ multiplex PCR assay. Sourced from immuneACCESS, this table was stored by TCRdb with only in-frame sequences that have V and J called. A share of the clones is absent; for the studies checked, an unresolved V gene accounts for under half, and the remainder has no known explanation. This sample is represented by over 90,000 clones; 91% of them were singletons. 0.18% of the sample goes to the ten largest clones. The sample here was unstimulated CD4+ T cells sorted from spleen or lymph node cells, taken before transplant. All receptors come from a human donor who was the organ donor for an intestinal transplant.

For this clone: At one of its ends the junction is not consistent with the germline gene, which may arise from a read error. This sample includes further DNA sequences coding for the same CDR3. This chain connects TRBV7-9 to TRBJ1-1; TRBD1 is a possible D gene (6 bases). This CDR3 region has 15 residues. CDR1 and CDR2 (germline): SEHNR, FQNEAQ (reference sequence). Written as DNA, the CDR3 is TGTGCCAGCAGCGGCCCGGACAGCCTGAACACTGAGGCTTTCTTT. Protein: CASSGPDSLNTEAFF.

The DNA for the CDR3 is TGTGCCACCAGCAGTTTTCGGGACAGGGTCGATCAGCCCCAGCATTTT. It encodes CATSSFRDRVDQPQHF. The chain couples TRBV15 to TRBJ1-5, with 9 bases lining up with TRBD1. The CDR3 totals 16 residues. J lost 5 bases, V lost 3 bases, and 8 bases had no gene match. From germline, CDR1 is LNHNV and CDR2 YYDKDF (reference sequence).

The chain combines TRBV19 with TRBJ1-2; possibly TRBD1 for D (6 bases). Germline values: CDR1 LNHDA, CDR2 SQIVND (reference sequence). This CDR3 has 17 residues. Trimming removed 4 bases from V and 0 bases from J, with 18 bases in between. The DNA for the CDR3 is TGTGCCAGTAGTACCTTGACAGGATCTCATTCTAACTATGGCTACACCTTC. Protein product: CASSTLTGSHSNYGYTF. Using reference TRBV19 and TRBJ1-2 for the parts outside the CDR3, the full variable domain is DGGITQSPKYLFRKEGQNVTLSCEQNLNHDAMYWYRQDPGQGLRLIYYSQIVNDFQKGDIAEGYSVSREKKESFPLTVTSAQKNPTAFYLCASSTLTGSHSNYGYTFGSGTRLTVV.

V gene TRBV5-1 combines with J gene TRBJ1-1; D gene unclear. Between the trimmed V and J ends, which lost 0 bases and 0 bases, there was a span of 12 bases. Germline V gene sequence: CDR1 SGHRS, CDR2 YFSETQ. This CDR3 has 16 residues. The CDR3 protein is CASSLGPGPMNTEAFF. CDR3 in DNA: TGCGCCAGCAGCTTGGGGCCTGGGCCCATGAACACTGAAGCTTTCTTT.

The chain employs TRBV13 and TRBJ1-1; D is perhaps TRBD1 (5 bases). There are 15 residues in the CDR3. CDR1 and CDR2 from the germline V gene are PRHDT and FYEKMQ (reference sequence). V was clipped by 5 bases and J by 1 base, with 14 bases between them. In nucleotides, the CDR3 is TGTGCCAGCAGCCCCCGGACAATACCGAACACTGAAGCTTTCTTT. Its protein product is CASSPRTIPNTEAFF.

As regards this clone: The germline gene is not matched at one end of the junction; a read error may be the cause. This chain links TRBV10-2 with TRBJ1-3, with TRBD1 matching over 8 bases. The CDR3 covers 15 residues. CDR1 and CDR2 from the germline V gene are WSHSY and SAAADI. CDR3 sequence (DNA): TGCGCCGGCAGGGCAGGGGGCTACTCTGGAAACACCATATATTTT. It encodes CAGRAGGYSGNTIYF.

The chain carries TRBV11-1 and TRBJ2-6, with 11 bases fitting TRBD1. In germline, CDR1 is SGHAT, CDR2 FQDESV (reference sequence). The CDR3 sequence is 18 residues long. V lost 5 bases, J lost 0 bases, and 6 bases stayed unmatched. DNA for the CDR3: TGTGCCAGCAGCCCCGGACAGGGGGCCGACTCTGGGGCCAACGTCCTGACTTTC. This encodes CASSPGQGADSGANVLTF.

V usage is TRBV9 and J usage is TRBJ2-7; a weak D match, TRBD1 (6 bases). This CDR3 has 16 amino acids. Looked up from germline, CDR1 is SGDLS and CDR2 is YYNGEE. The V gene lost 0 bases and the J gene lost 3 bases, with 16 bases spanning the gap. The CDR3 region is CASSVDPAGANYEQYF. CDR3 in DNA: TGTGCCAGCAGCGTAGATCCTGCAGGGGCCAACTACGAGCAGTACTTC.

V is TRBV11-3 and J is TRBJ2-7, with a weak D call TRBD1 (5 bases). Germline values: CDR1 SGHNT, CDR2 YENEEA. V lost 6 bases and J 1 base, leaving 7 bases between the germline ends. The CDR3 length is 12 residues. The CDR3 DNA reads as TGTGCCAGCAGTTCAGGGTCCTACGAGCAGTACTTC. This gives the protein CASSSGSYEQYF.

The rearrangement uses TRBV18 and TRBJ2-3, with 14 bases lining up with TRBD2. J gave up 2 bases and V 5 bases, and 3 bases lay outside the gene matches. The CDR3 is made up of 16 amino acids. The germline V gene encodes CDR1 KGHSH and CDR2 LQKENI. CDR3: CASSWTSGGSTDTQYF. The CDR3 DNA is TGTGCCAGCTCATGGACTAGCGGGGGGTCCACAGATACGCAGTATTTT.

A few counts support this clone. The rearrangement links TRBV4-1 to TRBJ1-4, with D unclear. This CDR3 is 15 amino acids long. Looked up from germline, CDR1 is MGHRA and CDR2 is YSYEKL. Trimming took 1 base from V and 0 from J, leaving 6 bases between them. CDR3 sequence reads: CASSQATATNEKLFF. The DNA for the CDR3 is TGCGCCAGCAGCCAAGCTACTGCAACTAATGAAAAACTGTTTTTT.

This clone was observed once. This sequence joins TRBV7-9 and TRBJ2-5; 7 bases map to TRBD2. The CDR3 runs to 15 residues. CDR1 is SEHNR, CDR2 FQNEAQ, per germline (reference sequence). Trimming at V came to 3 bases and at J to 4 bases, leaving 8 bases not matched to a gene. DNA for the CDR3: TGTGCCAGCAGCTTCCCAGCGGGGAGAACAGAGACCCAGTACTTC. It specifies CASSFPAGRTETQYF.

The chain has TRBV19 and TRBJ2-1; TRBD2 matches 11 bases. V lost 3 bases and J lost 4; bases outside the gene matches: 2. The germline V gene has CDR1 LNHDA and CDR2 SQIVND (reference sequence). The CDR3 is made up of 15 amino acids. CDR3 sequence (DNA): TGTGCCAGTAGTATTAGACTAGCGGGGTACAATGAGCAGTTCTTC. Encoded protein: CASSIRLAGYNEQFF.

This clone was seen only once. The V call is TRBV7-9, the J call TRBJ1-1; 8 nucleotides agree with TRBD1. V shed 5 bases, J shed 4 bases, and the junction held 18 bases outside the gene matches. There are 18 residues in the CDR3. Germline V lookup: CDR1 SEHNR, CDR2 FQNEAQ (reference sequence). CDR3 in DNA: TGTGCCAGCAGCCTGAAGGGACAGGTTGGGGTCCGCGGCACTGAAGCTTTCTTT. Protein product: CASSLKGQVGVRGTEAFF.

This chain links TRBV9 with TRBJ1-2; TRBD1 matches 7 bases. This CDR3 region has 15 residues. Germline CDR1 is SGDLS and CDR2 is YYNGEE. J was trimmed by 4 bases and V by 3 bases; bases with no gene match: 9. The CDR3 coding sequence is TGTGCCAGCAGCGCCTTTGGGACAGACCTCTATGGCTACACCTTC. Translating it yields CASSAFGTDLYGYTF.

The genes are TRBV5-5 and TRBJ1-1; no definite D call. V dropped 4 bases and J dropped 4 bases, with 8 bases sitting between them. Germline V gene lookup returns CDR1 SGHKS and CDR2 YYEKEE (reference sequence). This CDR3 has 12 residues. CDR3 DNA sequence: TGTGCCAGCAGCCCACATTTCACTGAAGCTTTCTTT. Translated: CASSPHFTEAFF.